The 24 T cell receptor beta chains given below trace back to one sample, sequenced in a study of cytomegalovirus exposure and HLA in healthy donors. 13 Jbeta primers and 60 Vbeta primers were used for the PCR. This table comes from immunoSEQ multiplex PCR, and its TCRdb copy is limited to in-frame clones, with some not included. The sample has around 60,000 clones, and its top ten clones hold around 5%. The sample comprised PBMCs. These receptors were obtained from a man aged 30-40 years in good health and CMV-seropositive.

The chain links TRBV29-1 to TRBJ2-3; TRBD1 agrees at 8 bases. This CDR3 is built from 14 residues. The germline CDR1 and CDR2 sequences are SQVTM and ANQGSEA. J was trimmed by 1 base and V by 5 bases; bases with no gene match: 5. CDR3 nucleotide sequence: TGCAGCGTTCGGCCGACAGGGGGCACAGATACGCAGTATTTT. Protein sequence: CSVRPTGGTDTQYF.

This chain connects TRBV6-6 to TRBJ1-6, with D maybe TRBD1 (6 bases). This CDR3 has 13 amino acids. Germline loops: CDR1 MNHNY, CDR2 SVGAGI (reference sequence). V dropped 5 bases and J dropped 10 bases, with 12 bases sitting between them. CDR3 in amino acids: CASSPGVRSPLHF. For the CDR3, the DNA is TGTGCCAGCAGTCCAGGGGTACGATCACCCCTCCACTTT.

The gene calls are TRBV30 and TRBJ2-7; 11 bases align to TRBD2. CDR3 size: 13 residues. Germline CDR1 and CDR2: GTSNPN and SVGIG (reference sequence). Trimming removed 2 bases from V and 6 bases from J; junction bases left unmatched: 3. The CDR3 region has the DNA TGTGCCTGGAGTAATGGACTAGCGGGCGAGCAGTACTTC. Its protein product is CAWSNGLAGEQYF.

The genes are TRBV4-1 and TRBJ1-1; D is unclear. V was shortened by 1 base and J by 1 base, with 10 bases between the two germline ends. Germline V gene data show CDR1 as MGHRA and CDR2 as YSYEKL. This CDR3 has 15 residues. The DNA for the CDR3 is TGCGCCAGCAGCCAAGCGGGAGGGAAGAACACTGAAGCTTTCTTT. Protein sequence: CASSQAGGKNTEAFF.

The chain employs TRBV4-1 and TRBJ2-2, with 12 bases lining up with TRBD2. This CDR3 comprises 20 residues. V lost 3 bases to trimming and J lost 7 bases; unmatched junction nucleotides: 18. Germline CDR1 reads MGHRA; CDR2 reads YSYEKL. CDR3 region: CASSHRASSGGAYYGGELFF. DNA for the CDR3: TGCGCCAGCAGCCATCGAGCCTCTAGCGGGGGGGCTTATTACGGCGGGGAGCTGTTTTTT.

The rearrangement links TRBV27 to TRBJ1-2, with D hard to call. Trimming removed 2 bases at V and 8 bases at J, with 12 bases between. CDR1 is MNHEY and CDR2 is SMNVEV in the germline V gene (reference sequence). This CDR3 comprises 13 residues. CDR3 sequence: CASSLLESGGYTF. DNA of the CDR3: TGTGCCAGCAGTTTACTGGAGTCGGGGGGCTACACCTTC.

The chain uses TRBV4-1 and TRBJ1-1; TRBD1 might be the D (6 bases). The CDR3 is 15 residues long. With 7 bases removed from V and 11 bases from J, the gap between germline ends came to 26 bases. Germline loops: CDR1 MGHRA, CDR2 YSYEKL. The CDR3 DNA sequence: TGCGCCAGCACCGAAGTGGTACCCACAGGGAGTGGGGCTTTCTTT. Translating gives CASTEVVPTGSGAFF.

The gene calls are TRBV7-6 and TRBJ1-5, with 7 bases identical to TRBD1. Germline V lookup: CDR1 SGHVS, CDR2 FNYEAQ. The CDR3 spans 14 residues. V shed 5 bases, J shed 2 bases, and the junction held 3 bases outside the gene matches. CDR3 sequence reads: CASSPGTGNQPQHF. CDR3 in DNA: TGTGCCAGCAGCCCCGGGACAGGCAATCAGCCCCAGCATTTT.

V and J are TRBV6-5 and TRBJ1-1; D gene ambiguous. In germline, CDR1 is MNHEY, CDR2 SVGAGI. V shed 7 bases and J shed 1 base, with 13 bases lying between them. The CDR3 loop spans 14 amino acids. CDR3 nucleotides: TGTGCCAGCAACCCAGCAGGTACGAACACTGAAGCTTTCTTT. This translates into CASNPAGTNTEAFF.

The chain is built from TRBV18 and TRBJ2-1, with D perhaps matching TRBD2 (5 bases). The CDR3 runs to 16 residues. Per germline, CDR1 KGHSH and CDR2 LQKENI. Trimming cost V 3 bases and J 3 bases, with 15 bases left between them. This chain's CDR3 is CASSPDPPDYYNEQFF. DNA for the CDR3: TGTGCCAGCTCACCGGATCCTCCCGACTACTACAATGAGCAGTTCTTC.

This chain connects TRBV6-6 to TRBJ2-1; TRBD2 agrees at 10 bases. This CDR3 contains 16 residues. The germline V gene encodes CDR1 MNHNY and CDR2 SVGAGI (reference sequence). J gave up 2 bases and V 2 bases, and 3 bases lay outside the gene matches. CDR3 coding DNA: TGTGCCAGCAGTTACCAAGCGGGAGGGGCCTACAATGAGCAGTTCTTC. Translated, it gives CASSYQAGGAYNEQFF.

The chain uses TRBV6-6 and TRBJ1-5; TRBD1 might be the D (5 bases). The length of the CDR3 is 15 residues. V lost 5 bases and J lost 1, with 12 bases in between. Germline CDR1 is MNHNY and CDR2 is SVGAGI (reference sequence). CDR3 amino acids: CASSLPPGSNQPQHF. The CDR3, as DNA: TGTGCCAGCAGTCTCCCTCCAGGGAGCAATCAGCCCCAGCATTTT.

The chain combines TRBV5-8 with TRBJ2-7; a possible D gene is TRBD1 (5 bases). From germline, CDR1 is SGHTS and CDR2 YDEGEE. The CDR3 consists of 13 residues. V lost 3 bases to trimming and J lost 2 bases, with 9 bases between them. CDR3 in amino acids: CASSSDITYEQYF. DNA of the CDR3: TGTGCCAGCAGCTCGGACATAACCTACGAGCAGTACTTC.

This rearrangement joins TRBV9 to TRBJ2-7; no clear D. This CDR3 contains 14 residues. Per germline, CDR1 SGDLS and CDR2 YYNGEE. Deletions cut 0 bases from V and 4 bases from J, with 11 bases between. The CDR3 DNA reads as TGTGCCAGCAGCGTAGATGTTTCCTATTACGAGCAGTACTTC. Its protein product is CASSVDVSYYEQYF.

The chain is built from TRBV6-1 and TRBJ1-1; D is unclear. The CDR3 has 14 amino acids. Germline CDR1 MNHNS, CDR2 SASEGT. V shed 6 bases and J shed 2 bases, with 13 bases lying between them. CDR3 sequence: CASRGPVKNTEAFF. In DNA form, the CDR3 reads TGTGCCAGCAGGGGCCCGGTCAAAAACACTGAAGCTTTCTTT.

The chain combines TRBV18 with TRBJ1-4; D might be TRBD1 (6 bases). There are 16 residues in the CDR3. CDR1 is KGHSH, CDR2 LQKENI, per germline. The V gene lost 3 bases and the J gene lost 0 bases, with 11 bases spanning the gap. CDR3 sequence reads: CASSPDRTPTNEKLFF. The CDR3 coding sequence is TGTGCCAGCTCACCCGACAGGACTCCAACTAATGAAAAACTGTTTTTT.

CDR3 region: CASSVPKREETQYF. The CDR3 DNA sequence: TGTGCCAGCAGCGTCCCCAAACGAGAAGAGACCCAGTACTTC. This rearrangement joins TRBV9 to TRBJ2-5; no clear D. The V gene lost 2 bases and the J gene lost 3 bases, with 11 bases spanning the gap. CDR1 is SGDLS and CDR2 is YYNGEE in the germline V gene. The CDR3 extends over 14 amino acids.

The genes are TRBV11-3 and TRBJ2-7; 8 positions match TRBD1. Per germline, CDR1 SGHNT and CDR2 YENEEA. The V and J ends lost 2 bases and 7 bases, in that order; junction bases with no gene match: 4. The CDR3 sequence is 13 residues long. The CDR3 bases are TGTGCCAGCAGCTTACAGGGGGCGCGGGAGCAGTACTTC. Protein: CASSLQGAREQYF.

The rearrangement joins TRBV18 to TRBJ1-3; D is unclear. CDR1 KGHSH and CDR2 LQKENI come from the germline V gene. The ends were cut back, 3 bases at V and 1 base at J, with 4 bases in the middle. The CDR3 extends over 13 amino acids. The CDR3 DNA sequence: TGTGCCAGCTCACCCCAATCTGGAAACACCATATATTTT. Its translation is CASSPQSGNTIYF.

V usage is TRBV6-1 and J usage is TRBJ1-2; 8 nucleotides line up with TRBD1. The germline V gene encodes CDR1 MNHNS and CDR2 SASEGT. The CDR3 has 15 residues. V trimming: 5 bases; J trimming: 6 bases; junction bases outside the gene matches: 11. DNA of the CDR3: TGTGCCAGCAGTCCCGGACAGGGTGAAATAGATGGCTACACCTTC. Protein: CASSPGQGEIDGYTF.

The chain links TRBV5-4 to TRBJ1-5; perhaps TRBD1 as D (5 bases). Trimming removed 0 bases from V and 2 bases from J, with 12 bases in between. This CDR3 region has 16 residues. CDR1 is SGHNT and CDR2 is YYREEE in the germline V gene (reference sequence). The CDR3 here is CASSLGGGRGNQPQHF. The DNA for the CDR3 is TGTGCCAGCAGCTTGGGGGGGGGTAGGGGCAATCAGCCCCAGCATTTT.

The chain is built from TRBV27 and TRBJ2-3, with no clear D. With 4 bases removed from V and 6 bases from J, the gap between germline ends came to 11 bases. CDR1 MNHEY and CDR2 SMNVEV come from the germline V gene (reference sequence). The CDR3 is made up of 13 amino acids. The CDR3 region has the DNA TGTGCCAGCAGTTCCTTTTCTGTGGATACGCAGTATTTT. Its translation is CASSSFSVDTQYF.

The CDR3 here is CASSQDIRVDRSNSPLHF. The DNA of the CDR3 is TGTGCCAGCAGCCAAGATATCCGAGTCGACAGGTCGAATTCACCCCTCCACTTT. The gene calls are TRBV4-2 and TRBJ1-6; TRBD1 is a possible D gene (6 bases). Germline V gene data show CDR1 as LGHNA and CDR2 as YNFKEQ. V was shortened by 0 bases and J by 7 bases, with 19 bases between the two germline ends. The CDR3 runs 18 residues.

V gene TRBV6-5 combines with J gene TRBJ1-4; D is undetermined. The CDR3 loop spans 14 amino acids. The V gene lost 2 bases and the J gene lost 3 bases, with 7 bases spanning the gap. Germline V gene data show CDR1 as MNHEY and CDR2 as SVGAGI. The CDR3 DNA reads as TGTGCCAGCAGTTACGCGGATTCTAATGAAAAACTGTTTTTT. Protein product: CASSYADSNEKLFF.